A single sample is the source of the 32 T cell receptor beta chains below, sequenced in a study of Siglec-9 on CD8 T cells in melanoma. Measured with immunoSEQ multiplex PCR; TCRdb has only the in-frame clones, and not every one. The sample includes roughly 35,000 clones, roughly 84% of them seen just once. The sample was Siglec-9- CD8+ T cells sorted from blood. All receptors derive from a human donor in good health.

J is TRBJ1-1 and V is TRBV9; D call uncertain. CDR1 SGDLS and CDR2 YYNGEE come from the germline V gene. Deletions cut 3 bases from V and 1 base from J, with 19 bases between. This CDR3 has 17 residues. The CDR3 region is CASSDHMAPAGNTEAFF. CDR3 DNA: TGTGCCAGCAGCGACCATATGGCTCCGGCGGGGAACACTGAAGCTTTCTTT.

V usage is TRBV5-1 and J usage is TRBJ2-1; D is unclear. The germline V and J ends were trimmed by 3 bases and 7 bases, with 8 bases remaining between them. The CDR3 extends over 12 amino acids. CDR1 is SGHRS and CDR2 is YFSETQ in the germline V gene. CDR3 coding DNA: TGCGCCAGCAGCTACCAAGGAAATGAGCAGTTCTTC. It codes for CASSYQGNEQFF. Combining the CDR3 with reference TRBV5-1 and TRBJ2-1 gives the whole variable domain KAGVTQTPRYLIKTRGQQVTLSCSPISGHRSVSWYQQTPGQGLQFLFEYFSETQRNKGNFPGRFSGRQFSNSRSEMNVSTLELGDSALYLCASSYQGNEQFFGPGTRLTVL.

This sequence joins TRBV2 and TRBJ2-2; the D is unclear. CDR3 length equals 13 residues. V lost 4 bases and J lost 5, with 8 bases in between. Germline V gene sequence: CDR1 SNHLY, CDR2 FYNNEI. CDR3 loop: CASSGGNTGELFF. The CDR3 DNA sequence: TGTGCCAGCAGTGGAGGAAATACCGGGGAGCTGTTTTTT.

V is TRBV19 and J is TRBJ2-3; D call uncertain. The germline V and J ends were trimmed by 3 bases and 0 bases, with 7 bases remaining between them. CDR3 size: 14 residues. CDR1 LNHDA and CDR2 SQIVND come from the germline V gene (reference sequence). CDR3 DNA sequence: TGTGCCAGTAGTATCACCCTGAGCACAGATACGCAGTATTTT. Protein product: CASSITLSTDTQYF.

The CDR3 region is CASSIYYSTDTQYF. The CDR3 DNA reads TGCGCCAGCAGCATCTATTATAGCACAGATACGCAGTATTTT. The gene calls are TRBV5-1 and TRBJ2-3; no definite D call. V lost 4 bases, J lost 0 bases, and 9 bases lay in between. Germline CDR1 is SGHRS and CDR2 is YFSETQ. The CDR3 totals 14 residues. Combining the CDR3 with reference TRBV5-1 and TRBJ2-3 gives the whole variable domain KAGVTQTPRYLIKTRGQQVTLSCSPISGHRSVSWYQQTPGQGLQFLFEYFSETQRNKGNFPGRFSGRQFSNSRSEMNVSTLELGDSALYLCASSIYYSTDTQYFGPGTRLTVL.

This clone came up a few times. The chain couples TRBV12-5 to TRBJ1-1; D is unresolved. V lost 9 bases, J lost 5 bases, and 7 bases lay in between. The CDR3 consists of 10 residues. Looked up from germline, CDR1 is LGHNT and CDR2 is FRNRAP. In nucleotides, the CDR3 is TGTGCTAGCGTCTCGACTGAAGCTTTCTTT. Amino acids: CASVSTEAFF.

This sequence joins TRBV11-2 and TRBJ2-3, with 9 nucleotides matching TRBD2. V lost 4 bases to trimming and J lost 5 bases; unmatched junction nucleotides: 4. Germline V gene data show CDR1 as SGHAT and CDR2 as FQNNGV. This CDR3 contains 14 residues. CDR3 sequence: CASSSISGGDTQYF. Here the CDR3 DNA reads TGTGCCAGCAGCTCAATTAGCGGGGGAGATACGCAGTATTTT.

This clone occurred a few times. This chain connects TRBV5-6 to TRBJ2-7; no clear D. Germline V lookup: CDR1 SGHDT, CDR2 YYEEEE. The CDR3 runs to 14 residues. V was pared by 3 bases and J by 2 bases, with 12 bases between. The CDR3 DNA is TGTGCCAGCAGCTATGGACGGAGCACCTACGAGCAGTACTTC. This encodes CASSYGRSTYEQYF.

The chain uses TRBV27 and TRBJ1-2; 7 positions match TRBD1. Trimming took 7 bases from V and 4 from J; bases not matched to a gene: 12. Germline V gives CDR1 MNHEY, CDR2 SMNVEV (reference sequence). The CDR3 extends over 15 amino acids. The CDR3 spells CASKAGRGAFYGYTF. The DNA of the CDR3 is TGTGCCAGCAAGGCCGGCAGGGGGGCCTTCTATGGCTACACCTTC.

V and J are TRBV4-1 and TRBJ2-3, with 7 bases lining up with TRBD1. Germline V gene data show CDR1 as MGHRA and CDR2 as YSYEKL. J gave up 6 bases and V 0 bases, and 6 bases lay outside the gene matches. The CDR3 has 15 amino acids. In DNA, the CDR3 is TGCGCCAGCAGCCAAGAAGGCAGGGGGACGGATACGCAGTATTTT. This gives the protein CASSQEGRGTDTQYF.

The chain recombines TRBV5-4 with TRBJ2-2; 8 positions agree with TRBD1. The germline V gene has CDR1 SGHNT and CDR2 YYREEE (reference sequence). CDR3 size: 15 residues. J lost 4 bases, V lost 0 bases, and 2 bases had no gene match. The CDR3 is CASSLGQGITGELFF. CDR3 bases: TGTGCCAGCAGCTTGGGACAGGGGATCACCGGGGAGCTGTTTTTT.

This clone has just one count. The gene calls are TRBV7-8 and TRBJ2-5; 15 nucleotides align to TRBD2. The V and J ends lost 3 bases and 2 bases, in that order; junction bases with no gene match: 1. Germline V CDR1 and CDR2: SGHVS, FQNEAQ. CDR3 length: 16 residues. CDR3 DNA sequence: TGTGCCAGCAGCTTGGGACTAGCGGGGGGACAAGAGACCCAGTACTTC. It is translated as CASSLGLAGGQETQYF.

This clone appeared a few times. The chain joins TRBV4-2 to TRBJ2-2, with D uncertain. The CDR3 is 14 residues long. The V end lost 5 bases, the J end lost 0 bases, and 7 bases lay between the germline ends. Germline V CDR1 and CDR2: LGHNA, YNFKEQ. CDR3 nucleotides: TGTGCCAGCAGCTCCGGCCCGAACACCGGGGAGCTGTTTTTT. It translates to CASSSGPNTGELFF.

J is TRBJ2-1 and V is TRBV6-1; D gene uncertain. Germline CDR1 and CDR2: MNHNS and SASEGT. The CDR3 loop spans 13 amino acids. Trimming stripped 4 bases from V and 9 bases from J, with 13 bases between. This CDR3 is CASSVIDFGEQFF. CDR3 DNA sequence: TGTGCCAGCAGTGTAATAGATTTCGGTGAGCAGTTCTTC.

This chain connects TRBV9 to TRBJ2-7, with D uncertain. Trimming took 3 bases from V and 2 from J, leaving 9 bases between them. Germline V gene lookup returns CDR1 SGDLS and CDR2 YYNGEE. The CDR3 loop spans 13 amino acids. The CDR3 bases are TGTGCCAGCAGCGAATTTCCGGCCTACGAGCAGTACTTC. Its translation: CASSEFPAYEQYF.

The chain is built from TRBV7-2 and TRBJ2-2; D is uncertain. The V gene's germline CDR1 is SGHTA and CDR2 FQGNSA. V shed 3 bases and J shed 7 bases, with 9 bases lying between them. The CDR3 is made up of 13 amino acids. This CDR3 reads CASSLRRGGELFF. CDR3 coding DNA: TGTGCCAGCAGCTTGCGGAGAGGCGGGGAGCTGTTTTTT.

The rearrangement joins TRBV20-1 to TRBJ2-5, with D perhaps given as TRBD1 or TRBD2 (6 bases each). The V end lost 4 bases, the J end lost 7 bases, and 10 bases lay between the germline ends. Germline V gene sequence: CDR1 DFQATT, CDR2 SNEGSKA (reference sequence). The CDR3 is 11 residues long. The CDR3 region has the DNA TGCAGTGCTACGGAGGGGGGGACCCAGTACTTC. The encoded protein is CSATEGGTQYF.

The chain links TRBV2 to TRBJ2-2; D is undetermined. Looked up from germline, CDR1 is SNHLY and CDR2 is FYNNEI. Trimming shortened V by 3 bases and J by 7 bases, and 6 bases separated the two germline ends. The CDR3 contains 12 residues. CDR3 region: CASSDFGGELFF. The DNA for the CDR3 is TGTGCCAGCAGTGATTTCGGCGGGGAGCTGTTTTTT.

V gene TRBV7-9 combines with J gene TRBJ2-2, with D possibly matching TRBD1 (6 bases). CDR1 and CDR2 (germline): SEHNR, FQNEAQ (reference sequence). The CDR3 totals 14 residues. The V gene lost 8 bases and the J gene lost 4 bases, with 14 bases spanning the gap. Here the CDR3 reads CASRPDSFTGELFF. DNA of the CDR3: TGTGCCAGCCGCCCGGACAGTTTCACCGGGGAGCTGTTTTTT. The full variable domain, in which reference TRBV7-9 and TRBJ2-2 provide the parts outside the CDR3, is DTGVSQNPRHKITKRGQNVTFRCDPISEHNRLYWYRQTLGQGPEFLTYFQNEAQLEKSRLLSDRFSAERPKGSFSTLEIQRTEQGDSAMYLCASRPDSFTGELFFGEGSRLTVL.

The chain couples TRBV7-9 to TRBJ2-6, with D unresolved. V was cut by 5 bases and J by 2 bases, with 19 bases left in between. This CDR3 is built from 18 residues. Germline V gives CDR1 SEHNR, CDR2 FQNEAQ (reference sequence). In DNA, the CDR3 is TGTGCCAGCAGCGACTGGACGGTTATTATCACTGGGGCCAACGTCCTGACTTTC. This translates into CASSDWTVIITGANVLTF.

The chain combines TRBV16 with TRBJ2-7; D unclear. Between the trimmed V and J ends, which lost 3 bases and 6 bases, there was a span of 18 bases. Per the germline V gene, CDR1 is KGHSY and CDR2 is FQNENV. This CDR3 comprises 15 residues. The DNA of the CDR3 is TGTGCCAGCAGCCAGTCAATGACTCTCGCTAGCGAGCAGTACTTC. Protein: CASSQSMTLASEQYF.

The V call is TRBV7-9, the J call TRBJ1-2; the D is unclear. V lost 5 bases to trimming and J lost 2 bases, with 18 bases between them. Germline values: CDR1 SEHNR, CDR2 FQNEAQ (reference sequence). The CDR3 extends over 16 amino acids. The CDR3 DNA is TGTGCCAGCAGCCCCCTATGGGCAGGCGTCAACTATGGCTACACCTTC. Translated, it gives CASSPLWAGVNYGYTF. The full variable domain, with the rest looked up from reference TRBV7-9 and TRBJ1-2, is DTGVSQNPRHKITKRGQNVTFRCDPISEHNRLYWYRQTLGQGPEFLTYFQNEAQLEKSRLLSDRFSAERPKGSFSTLEIQRTEQGDSAMYLCASSPLWAGVNYGYTFGSGTRLTVV.

The chain is built from TRBV7-8 and TRBJ2-3; 9 bases map to TRBD2. The germline gives CDR1 SGHVS, CDR2 FQNEAQ. The CDR3 contains 15 residues. V lost 5 bases and J lost 8; bases outside the gene matches: 11. The CDR3 loop reads CASSLLAGAGGTQYF. CDR3 nucleotide sequence: TGTGCCAGCAGCCTTCTTGCGGGAGCGGGGGGTACGCAGTATTTT.

The chain's CDR3 is CAISETRDNSYEQYF. The CDR3 DNA is TGTGCCATCAGTGAGACCCGGGACAACTCCTACGAGCAGTACTTC. This sequence joins TRBV10-3 and TRBJ2-7, with TRBD1 as a possible D gene (6 bases). From germline, CDR1 is ENHRY and CDR2 SYGVKD. The CDR3 sequence is 15 residues long. The V end was cut by 2 bases, the J end by 0 bases, with 11 bases between.

The J gene is TRBJ1-1, the V gene TRBV5-1; possibly TRBD1 for D (5 bases). Looked up from germline, CDR1 is SGHRS and CDR2 is YFSETQ. The CDR3 totals 14 residues. Trimming took off 0 bases at V and 4 bases at J, with 10 bases between the two ends. The CDR3 sequence is CASSLVAGGTEAFF. DNA of the CDR3: TGCGCCAGCAGCTTGGTAGCCGGGGGCACTGAAGCTTTCTTT.

The chain recombines TRBV28 with TRBJ1-6; D call uncertain. Germline CDR1 and CDR2: MDHEN and SYDVKM. The CDR3 is 15 residues long. Between the trimmed V and J ends, which lost 6 bases and 8 bases, there was a span of 17 bases. In DNA, the CDR3 is TGTGCCAGCAGCCCCACTTCTTGGGGTGATTCACCCCTCCACTTT. Translation: CASSPTSWGDSPLHF.

The V call is TRBV27, the J call TRBJ2-2, with D possibly matching TRBD1 (5 bases). The CDR3 spans 12 residues. Trimming took off 4 bases at V and 6 bases at J, with 6 bases between the two ends. CDR1 and CDR2 (germline): MNHEY, SMNVEV (reference sequence). For the CDR3, the DNA is TGTGCCAGCAGTTCCAGGGCCGGGGAGCTGTTTTTT. Translating it yields CASSSRAGELFF.

The chain carries TRBV19 and TRBJ1-2, with 7 bases fitting TRBD1. Germline V gives CDR1 LNHDA, CDR2 SQIVND (reference sequence). This CDR3 spans 16 amino acids. After removal of 0 bases from V and 4 bases from J, the junction contained 8 bases not matched to a gene. CDR3 nucleotides: TGTGCCAGTAGTATAGATGGCGGACAGGCTTTCTATGGCTACACCTTC. Residues: CASSIDGGQAFYGYTF.

This clone was counted once. V usage is TRBV19 and J usage is TRBJ2-3; 10 bases align to TRBD2. Trimming at V came to 5 bases and at J to 4 bases, leaving 6 bases not matched to a gene. The CDR3 has 15 residues. The germline V gene has CDR1 LNHDA and CDR2 SQIVND (reference sequence). The CDR3 DNA follows: TGTGCCAGTAGTGACGGACTAGCGGCAGCAGATACGCAGTATTTT. Translated: CASSDGLAAADTQYF.

The chain links TRBV13 to TRBJ2-3; no definite D call. Per the germline V gene, CDR1 is PRHDT and CDR2 is FYEKMQ (reference sequence). CDR3 length: 15 amino acids. V lost 3 bases and J 4 bases, leaving 14 bases between the germline ends. The CDR3 region is CASSFLLEGADTQYF. Here the CDR3 DNA reads TGTGCCAGCAGCTTCCTACTCGAAGGAGCAGATACGCAGTATTTT.

V and J are TRBV19 and TRBJ2-1, with TRBD1 matching over 8 bases. V dropped 5 bases and J dropped 4; count of bases not matched to a gene: 7. The CDR3 is 15 residues long. CDR1 and CDR2 (germline): LNHDA, SQIVND (reference sequence). The CDR3 nucleotides read TGTGCCAGTAGTTTTTCGCAGGGGGCATACAATGAGCAGTTCTTC. It codes for CASSFSQGAYNEQFF.

CDR3 coding DNA: TGTGCCATCAGTGAGTCCCTAGCGGGTCCCCCCCCAGATACGCAGTATTTT. Protein: CAISESLAGPPPDTQYF. The chain links TRBV10-3 to TRBJ2-3, with 8 nucleotides matching TRBD2. Germline lookup yields CDR1 ENHRY and CDR2 SYGVKD. The trim removed 0 bases at V and 4 bases at J, leaving 9 bases unmatched. The CDR3 loop spans 17 amino acids.